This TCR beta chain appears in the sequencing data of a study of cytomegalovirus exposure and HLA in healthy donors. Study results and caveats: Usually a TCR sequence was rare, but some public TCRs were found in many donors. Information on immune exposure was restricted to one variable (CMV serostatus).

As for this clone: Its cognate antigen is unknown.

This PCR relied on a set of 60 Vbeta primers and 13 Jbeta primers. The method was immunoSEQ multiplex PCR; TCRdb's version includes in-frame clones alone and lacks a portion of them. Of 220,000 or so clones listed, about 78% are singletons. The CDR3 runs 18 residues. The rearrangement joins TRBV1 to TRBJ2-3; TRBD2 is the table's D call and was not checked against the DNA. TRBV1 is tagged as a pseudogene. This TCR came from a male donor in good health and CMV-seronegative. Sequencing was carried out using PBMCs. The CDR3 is CTSSHRERDGVRIDTQYF. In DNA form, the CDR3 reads TGCACCAGCAGCCATCGGGAGCGGGACGGCGTTCGAATAGATACGCAGTATTTT.